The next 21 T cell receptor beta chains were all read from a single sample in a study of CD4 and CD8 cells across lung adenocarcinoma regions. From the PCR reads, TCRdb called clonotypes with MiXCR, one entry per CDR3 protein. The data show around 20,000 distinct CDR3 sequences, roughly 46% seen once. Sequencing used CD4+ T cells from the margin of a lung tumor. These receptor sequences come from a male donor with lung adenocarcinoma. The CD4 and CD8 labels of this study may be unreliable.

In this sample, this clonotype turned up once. The CDR3, as DNA: TGTGGCGCGGGTGACGGGGGCCGTGACCAAGAGACCCAGTACTTC. It yields the protein CGAGDGGRDQETQYF. The V call is TRBV6-4, the J call TRBJ2-5, with D tentatively TRBD1 or TRBD2 (6 bases each). Germline-derived CDR1 and CDR2 are MRHNA and SNTAGT. The CDR3 length is 15 residues.

The CDR3 spells CASSKRGLNTEAFF. CDR3 DNA sequence: TGTGCCAGCAGCAAACGGGGCCTGAACACTGAAGCTTTCTTT. The V gene is TRBV6-1, the J gene TRBJ1-1; a weak D match, TRBD1 (5 bases). This CDR3 is built from 14 residues. The germline V and J ends were trimmed by 6 bases and 0 bases, with 11 bases remaining between them. The germline V gene encodes CDR1 MNHNS and CDR2 SASEGT.

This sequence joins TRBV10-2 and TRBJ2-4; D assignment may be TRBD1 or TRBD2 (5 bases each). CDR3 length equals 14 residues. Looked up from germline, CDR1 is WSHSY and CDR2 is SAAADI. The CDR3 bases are TGCGGCGGCTCGGGGCTGGGAGCCAAAGATACGCAGTACTTC. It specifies CGGSGLGAKDTQYF.

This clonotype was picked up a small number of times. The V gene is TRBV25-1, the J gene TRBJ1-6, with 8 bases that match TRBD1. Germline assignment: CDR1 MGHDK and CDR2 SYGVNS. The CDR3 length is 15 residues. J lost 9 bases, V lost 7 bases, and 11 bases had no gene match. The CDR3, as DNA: TGTGCCAGCACCCCCTTGCAGGGGGCCGGTTCACCCCTCCACTTT. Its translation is CASTPLQGAGSPLHF.

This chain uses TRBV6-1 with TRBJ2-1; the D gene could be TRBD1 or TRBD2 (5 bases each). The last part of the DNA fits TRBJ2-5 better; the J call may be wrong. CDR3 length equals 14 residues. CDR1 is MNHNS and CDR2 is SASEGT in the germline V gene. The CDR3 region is CARRLGRGRDTQYF. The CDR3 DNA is TGTGCGAGGCGCTTGGGGCGTGGCCGGGACACCCAGTACTTC.

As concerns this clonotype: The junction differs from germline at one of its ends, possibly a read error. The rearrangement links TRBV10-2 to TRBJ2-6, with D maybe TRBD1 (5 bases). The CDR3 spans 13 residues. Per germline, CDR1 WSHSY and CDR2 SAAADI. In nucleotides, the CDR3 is TGCGCCACCACTTATCCTGGGGCCAACGACCAGAATTTC. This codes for CATTYPGANDQNF.

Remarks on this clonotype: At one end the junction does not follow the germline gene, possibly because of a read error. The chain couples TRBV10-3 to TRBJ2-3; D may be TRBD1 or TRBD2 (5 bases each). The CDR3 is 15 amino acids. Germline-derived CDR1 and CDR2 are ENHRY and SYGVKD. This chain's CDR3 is CARGLQAVIPGTQFF. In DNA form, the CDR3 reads TGTGCCCGGGGCCTCCAGGCTGTGATTCCCGGGACGCAGTTTTTT.

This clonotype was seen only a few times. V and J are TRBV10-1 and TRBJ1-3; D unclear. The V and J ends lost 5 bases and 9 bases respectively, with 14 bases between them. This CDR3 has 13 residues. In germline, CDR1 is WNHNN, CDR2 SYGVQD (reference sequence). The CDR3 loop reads CASSQNRVGTIYF. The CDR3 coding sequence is TGCGCCAGCAGTCAAAACCGCGTTGGCACCATATATTTT.

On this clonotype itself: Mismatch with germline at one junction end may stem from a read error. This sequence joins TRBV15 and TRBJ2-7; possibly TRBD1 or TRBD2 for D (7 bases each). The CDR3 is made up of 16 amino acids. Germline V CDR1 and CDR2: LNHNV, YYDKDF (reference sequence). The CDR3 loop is CAPSSAGGDLSYEQYF. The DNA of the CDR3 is TGTGCCCCCAGCAGTGCAGGGGGGGACCTCTCCTACGAGCAGTACTTC.

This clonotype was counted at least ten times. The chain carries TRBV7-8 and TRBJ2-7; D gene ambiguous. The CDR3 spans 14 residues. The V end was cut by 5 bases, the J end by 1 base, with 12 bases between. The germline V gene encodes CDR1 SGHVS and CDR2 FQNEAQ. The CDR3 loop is CASSLVEVSYEQYF. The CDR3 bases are TGTGCCAGCAGCCTGGTCGAAGTTTCCTACGAGCAGTACTTC.

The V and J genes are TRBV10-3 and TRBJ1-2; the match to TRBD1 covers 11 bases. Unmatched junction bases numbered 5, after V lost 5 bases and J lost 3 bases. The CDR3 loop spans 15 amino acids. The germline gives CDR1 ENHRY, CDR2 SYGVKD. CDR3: CAISNPGQGDYGYTF. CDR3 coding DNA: TGTGCCATCAGTAATCCGGGACAGGGGGACTATGGCTACACCTTC.

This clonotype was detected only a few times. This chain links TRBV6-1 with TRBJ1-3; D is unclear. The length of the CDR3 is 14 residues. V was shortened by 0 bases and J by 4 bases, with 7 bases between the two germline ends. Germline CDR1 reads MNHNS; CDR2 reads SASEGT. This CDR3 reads CASSEAGFGNTIYF. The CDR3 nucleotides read TGTGCCAGCAGTGAAGCAGGGTTCGGAAACACCATATATTTT.

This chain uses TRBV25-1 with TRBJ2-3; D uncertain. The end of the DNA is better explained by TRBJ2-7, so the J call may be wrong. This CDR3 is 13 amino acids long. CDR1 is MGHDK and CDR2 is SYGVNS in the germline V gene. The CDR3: CASSKRAKNTQYF. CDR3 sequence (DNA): TGTGCCAGCAGTAAAAGAGCCAAAAATACGCAGTACTTC.

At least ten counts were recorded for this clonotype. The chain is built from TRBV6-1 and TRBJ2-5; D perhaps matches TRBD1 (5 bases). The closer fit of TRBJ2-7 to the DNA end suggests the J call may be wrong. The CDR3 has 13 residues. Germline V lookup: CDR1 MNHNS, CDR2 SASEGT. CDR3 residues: CASSELGPYEQYF. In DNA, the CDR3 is TGTGCCAGCAGTGAATTGGGGCCCTACGAGCAGTACTTC.

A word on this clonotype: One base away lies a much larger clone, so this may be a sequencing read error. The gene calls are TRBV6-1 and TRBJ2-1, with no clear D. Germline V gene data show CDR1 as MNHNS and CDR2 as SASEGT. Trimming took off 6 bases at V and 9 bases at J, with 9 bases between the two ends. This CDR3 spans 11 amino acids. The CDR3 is CASSHSSEQFF. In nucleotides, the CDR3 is TGTGCCAGCAGCCATTCTAGTGAGCAGTTCTTC.

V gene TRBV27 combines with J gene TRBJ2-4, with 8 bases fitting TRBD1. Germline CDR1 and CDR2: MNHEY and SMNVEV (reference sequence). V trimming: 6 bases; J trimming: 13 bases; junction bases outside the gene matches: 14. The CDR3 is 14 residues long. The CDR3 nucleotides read TGTGCCAGCAGCCAGGACAGGGCCGAAGACACGCAGTACTTC. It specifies CASSQDRAEDTQYF.

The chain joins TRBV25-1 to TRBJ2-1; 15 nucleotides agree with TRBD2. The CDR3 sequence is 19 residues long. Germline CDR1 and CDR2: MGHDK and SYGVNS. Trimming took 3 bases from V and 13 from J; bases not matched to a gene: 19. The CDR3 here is CASSEPGLAGGSARETQFF. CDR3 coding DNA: TGTGCCAGCAGTGAGCCGGGACTAGCGGGAGGAAGCGCGCGGGAGACCCAGTTCTTC.

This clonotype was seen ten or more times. In DNA form, the CDR3 reads TGTGCCAGCAGTTTACGGCATAATTCACCCCTCCACTTT. This gives the protein CASSLRHNSPLHF. The rearrangement joins TRBV27 to TRBJ1-6; D ambiguous. V lost 2 bases, J lost 5 bases, and 4 bases lay in between. The CDR3 spans 13 residues. Germline loops: CDR1 MNHEY, CDR2 SMNVEV (reference sequence).

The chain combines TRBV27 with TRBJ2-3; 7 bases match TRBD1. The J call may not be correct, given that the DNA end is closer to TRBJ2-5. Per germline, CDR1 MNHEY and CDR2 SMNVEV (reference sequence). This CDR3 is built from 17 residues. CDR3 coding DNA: TGTGCCAGCAGTGCGGGCCGAGGGGGTTCTGGGACAGATACCCAGTACTTC. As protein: CASSAGRGGSGTDTQYF.

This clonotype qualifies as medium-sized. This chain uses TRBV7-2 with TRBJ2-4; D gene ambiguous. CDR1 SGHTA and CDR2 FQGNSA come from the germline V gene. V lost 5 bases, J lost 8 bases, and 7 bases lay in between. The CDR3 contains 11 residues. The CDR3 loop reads CASSLSDIQYF. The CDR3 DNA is TGTGCCAGCAGCCTATCGGACATTCAGTACTTC. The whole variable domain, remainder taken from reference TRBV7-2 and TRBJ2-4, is GAGVSQSPSNKVTEKGKDVELRCDPISGHTALYWYRQSLGQGLEFLIYFQGNSAPDKSGLPSDRFSAERTGGSVSTLTIQRTQQEDSAVYLCASSLSDIQYFGAGTRLSVL.

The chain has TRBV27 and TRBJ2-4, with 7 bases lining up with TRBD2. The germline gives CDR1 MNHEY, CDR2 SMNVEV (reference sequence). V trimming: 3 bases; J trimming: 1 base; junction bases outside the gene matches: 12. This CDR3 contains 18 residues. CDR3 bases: TGTGCCAGCAGTTTGGGGGGGGACCTTAATTTTGCCAAAAACATTCAGTACTTC. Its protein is CASSLGGDLNFAKNIQYF.